This TCR beta chain derives from a study of cytomegalovirus exposure and HLA in healthy donors. Researchers ran the PCR with 60 Vbeta and 13 Jbeta primers. This table comes from immunoSEQ multiplex PCR, and its TCRdb copy is limited to in-frame clones, with some not included. The sample contains 150,000 to 200,000 clones, approximately 70% of which appear only once. Germline V CDR1 and CDR2: MNHEY, SVGAGI. This CDR3 is 14 amino acids long. The germline V and J ends were trimmed by 6 bases and 2 bases, with 13 bases remaining between them. This TCR derives from a woman aged 25-40 years in good health and CMV-seronegative. This chain links TRBV6-5 with TRBJ1-1; a possible D gene is TRBD1 (5 bases). Sequenced input: PBMCs. In nucleotides, the CDR3 is TGTGCCAGCAGCCGCGGGACCGGCAACACTGAAGCTTTCTTT. Translation: CASSRGTGNTEAFF.